This paragraph covers one T cell receptor (beta chain) sequence. 13 Jbeta primers and 60 Vbeta primers were used for the PCR. Sequenced by immunoSEQ multiplex PCR; TCRdb stores in-frame clones only, minus some. The sample records about 92,000 clones, around 85% being singletons. V lost 4 bases to trimming and J lost 0 bases, with 7 bases between them. Germline CDR1 is LNHDA and CDR2 is SQIVND (reference sequence). This CDR3 is built from 14 residues. This entry belongs to a study of cytomegalovirus exposure and HLA in healthy donors. Sequencing used PBMCs. The chain uses TRBV19 and TRBJ1-3, with D maybe TRBD1 (5 bases). The TCR comes from a girl aged 2 to 10 in good health and CMV-seropositive. CDR3 amino acids: CASSNTGSGNTIYF. The CDR3 nucleotides read TGTGCCAGTAGTAACACAGGCTCTGGAAACACCATATATTTT.